The table lists the clone carrying this T cell receptor beta chain with a few counts. The CDR3 extends 3 residues past the end of the read, so its final part is completed from the germline J gene. This CDR3 is built from 15 residues. Germline CDR1 and CDR2: SGHNT and YYREEE (reference sequence). V trimming: 4 bases; J trimming: 6 bases; junction bases outside the gene matches: 8. The data were obtained in a study of T cell clonality in common variable immunodeficiency. Sequenced by immunoSEQ multiplex PCR; TCRdb stores in-frame clones only, minus some. Reported are over 40,000 clones, none seen only once; the ten largest carry approximately 5.9%.

Sequenced: peripheral blood mononuclear cells. V gene TRBV5-4 combines with J gene TRBJ2-1, with 9 nucleotides matching TRBD2. The receptor was isolated from a person aged 18 to 70 in good health. Incomplete CDR3 DNA: TGTGCCAGCAGCCCGGGGGGACTAGCCTCCAATGAG. Translated, it gives CASSPGGLASNE. The whole CDR3 reads CASSPGGLASNEQFF.